One and the same sample provided the 3 T cell receptor beta chains below, sequenced in a study of blood T cells in healthy people across ages. Primed by a sample-barcoded 5' primer and a J-beta primer mix, a second PCR proceeded for about 6 to 12 cycles. MiXCR, applied by TCRdb to the 5' RACE reads, yields one record per CDR3 protein. The data show 700,000 to 950,000 distinct CDR3 sequences, nearly 60% seen once. Sequencing input: blood. The receptors here all came from a young man in good health.

The chain joins TRBV13 to TRBJ2-7; D gene ambiguous. Between the trimmed V and J ends, which lost 5 bases and 5 bases, there was a span of 10 bases. The germline CDR1 and CDR2 sequences are PRHDT and FYEKMQ (reference sequence). The CDR3 covers 12 residues. DNA for the CDR3: TGTGCCAGCAGCCCCGCCCCCAACGAGCAGTACTTC. Amino acids: CASSPAPNEQYF.

This clonotype was detected ten times or more. V is TRBV11-3 and J is TRBJ2-6, with D possibly matching TRBD1 (6 bases). Trimming removed 4 bases from V and 6 bases from J, with 10 bases in between. CDR1 is SGHNT and CDR2 is YENEEA in the germline V gene. CDR3 length equals 14 residues. CDR3 nucleotide sequence: TGTGCCAGCAGCTCCACAGGGTCGGCCAACGTCCTGACTTTC. It is translated as CASSSTGSANVLTF.

J is TRBJ2-2 and V is TRBV20-1; D may be TRBD1 (6 bases). CDR1 is DFQATT, CDR2 SNEGSKA, per germline (reference sequence). Trimming pared 4 bases from V and 6 bases from J, leaving 12 bases between. The length of the CDR3 is 13 residues. This CDR3 is CSAKITGSGELFF. Written as DNA, the CDR3 is TGCAGTGCTAAAATTACAGGGTCCGGGGAGCTGTTTTTT.